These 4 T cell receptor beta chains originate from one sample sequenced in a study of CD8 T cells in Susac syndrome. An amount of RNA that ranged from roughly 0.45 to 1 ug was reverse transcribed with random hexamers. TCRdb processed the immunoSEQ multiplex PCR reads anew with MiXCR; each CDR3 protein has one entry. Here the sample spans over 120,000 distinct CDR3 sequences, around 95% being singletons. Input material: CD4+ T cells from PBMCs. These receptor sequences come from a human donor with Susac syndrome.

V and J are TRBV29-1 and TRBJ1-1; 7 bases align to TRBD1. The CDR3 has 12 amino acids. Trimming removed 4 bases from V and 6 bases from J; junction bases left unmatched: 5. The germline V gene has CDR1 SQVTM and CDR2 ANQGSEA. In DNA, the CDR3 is TGCAGCGTTGGTCAGGGGGGGGCTGAAGCTTTCTTT. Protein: CSVGQGGAEAFF. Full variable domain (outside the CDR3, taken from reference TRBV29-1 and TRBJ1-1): SAVISQKPSRDICQRGTSLTIQCQVDSQVTMMFWYRQQPGQSLTLIATANQGSEATYESGFVIDKFPISRPNLTFSTLTVSNMSPEDSSIYLCSVGQGGAEAFFGQGTRLTVV.

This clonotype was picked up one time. The CDR3 DNA reads TGTGCCAGCAGCCTCGGACAGGGGGCTACCGGGGAGCTGTTTTTT. Translating gives CASSLGQGATGELFF. The chain combines TRBV7-2 with TRBJ2-2; 11 bases match TRBD1. Germline CDR1 is SGHTA and CDR2 is FQGNSA. This CDR3 has 15 residues. Losses at the gene ends were 5 bases for V and 5 bases for J; bases not matched to a gene: 4.

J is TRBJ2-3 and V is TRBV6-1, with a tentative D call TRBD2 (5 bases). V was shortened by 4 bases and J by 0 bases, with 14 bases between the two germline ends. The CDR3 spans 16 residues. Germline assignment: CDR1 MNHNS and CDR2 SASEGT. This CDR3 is CASSVWEISSTDTQYF. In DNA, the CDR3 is TGTGCCAGCAGTGTGTGGGAGATCTCTAGCACAGATACGCAGTATTTT.

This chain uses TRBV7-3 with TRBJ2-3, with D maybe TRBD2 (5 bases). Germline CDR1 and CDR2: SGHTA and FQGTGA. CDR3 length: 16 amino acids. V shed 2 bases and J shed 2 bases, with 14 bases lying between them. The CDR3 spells CASSLGFGGITDTQYF. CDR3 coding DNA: TGTGCCAGCAGCTTAGGTTTTGGAGGAATCACAGATACGCAGTATTTT.